This TCR beta chain was retrieved from a study of chemoradiotherapy in HPV16-positive cancers. Sequencing used immunoSEQ multiplex PCR; TCRdb keeps in-frame clones, though not all of them. The sample shows approximately 13,000 clones, roughly 89% of them seen only once. Between the trimmed V and J ends, which lost 0 bases and 0 bases, there was a span of 5 bases. The CDR3 spans 14 residues. Germline V CDR1 and CDR2: PRHDT, FYEKMQ (reference sequence). The sequence was collected from a human donor with HPV-associated anogenital cancer. The chain couples TRBV13 to TRBJ2-5; tentatively, D is TRBD1 (5 bases). The sequenced sample was tumor tissue, obtained from a patient who underwent chemoradiotherapy. DNA of the CDR3: TGTGCCAGCAGCTTAGGGACAGACCAAGAGACCCAGTACTTC. Residues: CASSLGTDQETQYF.